The 6 T cell receptor beta chains listed next were all sequenced from one sample in a study of blood T cell repertoires in COVID-19. Sequenced by immunoSEQ multiplex PCR; TCRdb stores in-frame clones only, minus some. The sample has fewer than 300,000 clones; about nine tenths are singletons. Sequencing input: peripheral blood. The receptors shown here come from a man aged 55 to 70 who had recovered from COVID-19.

This rearrangement joins TRBV9 to TRBJ1-2; D not resolved. Germline values: CDR1 SGDLS, CDR2 YYNGEE. This CDR3 contains 14 residues. V was shortened by 2 bases and J by 3 bases, with 11 bases between the two germline ends. CDR3 nucleotide sequence: TGTGCCAGCAGCGTCTCCCGCGCTGACTATGGCTACACCTTC. This translates into CASSVSRADYGYTF.

The chain has TRBV3-1 (or the pseudogene TRBV3-2) and TRBJ2-5; TRBD2 might be the D (7 bases). There are 14 residues in the CDR3. The V end was cut by 5 bases, the J end by 5 bases, with 15 bases between. Germline lookup yields CDR1 LGHDT and CDR2 YNNKEL (reference sequence). This CDR3 is CASSNRGGGETQYF. CDR3 DNA: TGTGCCAGCAGCAACCGCGGGGGCGGGGAGACCCAGTACTTC.

The chain couples TRBV4-1 to TRBJ2-1, with D unclear. V was trimmed by 0 bases and J by 4 bases, leaving 10 bases between them. The CDR3 runs 15 residues. The V gene's germline CDR1 is MGHRA and CDR2 YSYEKL. The CDR3 DNA follows: TGCGCCAGCAGCCAAGAGTGGGCAGTTTACAATGAGCAGTTCTTC. Amino acids: CASSQEWAVYNEQFF.

This rearrangement joins TRBV9 to TRBJ1-2; D may be TRBD1 (6 bases). In germline, CDR1 is SGDLS, CDR2 YYNGEE. Deletions cut 7 bases from V and 2 bases from J, with 12 bases between. CDR3 length equals 13 residues. The CDR3 protein is CASGGTGNYGYTF. CDR3 DNA: TGTGCCAGCGGGGGAACAGGGAACTATGGCTACACCTTC.

The J gene is TRBJ2-3, the V gene TRBV5-6; D perhaps matches TRBD1 (6 bases). V was clipped by 3 bases and J by 4 bases, with 15 bases between them. The CDR3 is 15 amino acids. Germline values: CDR1 SGHDT, CDR2 YYEEEE. CDR3 DNA sequence: TGTGCCAGCAGCTCGACGTTGCAGGGGCCAGATACGCAGTATTTT. Amino acids: CASSSTLQGPDTQYF.

J is TRBJ2-7 and V is TRBV5-4; 9 positions match TRBD2. V gave up 4 bases and J gave up 4 bases; unmatched junction bases: 12. Germline CDR1 reads SGHNT; CDR2 reads YYREEE (reference sequence). This CDR3 is built from 16 residues. CDR3 in DNA: TGTGCCAGCAGCGCCATGGGACCTAGCGGGGAATACGAGCAGTACTTC. It specifies CASSAMGPSGEYEQYF.